This T cell receptor beta chain emerged from a study of cytomegalovirus exposure and HLA in healthy donors. The CDR3 spans 16 residues. Looked up from germline, CDR1 is LGHNA and CDR2 is YSLEER. Trimming cost V 1 base and J 4 bases; bases outside gene matches: 4. Study-level findings and limits: Many donors carried some public TCRs, although rarity characterized most TCR sequences.

Worth noting for this clone: The antigen is not known.

The study ran its PCR with 60 Vbeta and 13 Jbeta primers. Sequencing was performed with immunoSEQ multiplex PCR; in TCRdb, only in-frame clones are kept and a portion is missing. This sample has under 140,000 clones, with less than 85% found just once. The sample was PBMCs. The chain has TRBV4-3 and TRBJ2-2; 9 bases line up with TRBD1. This TCR came from a man aged 25 to 40 in good health and CMV-seropositive. The CDR3 nucleotides are TGCGCCAGCAGCCAAGCCGGGACAGGGTTCACCGGGGAGCTGTTTTTT. This sequence encodes CASSQAGTGFTGELFF.